The 21 T cell receptor beta chains below were found in one sample sequenced in a study of identical twins. TCRdb reprocessed the 5' RACE reads via MiXCR and lists one record per CDR3 protein. The sample consists of 100,000 to 110,000 distinct CDR3 sequences, about 6% of them appearing once. Source material: memory T cells sorted from blood. These receptors all stem from a woman in her fifties or sixties in good health.

This clonotype was recorded at least ten times. The chain links TRBV29-1 to TRBJ1-1, with D hard to call. Germline V gene data show CDR1 as SQVTM and CDR2 as ANQGSEA. CDR3 length: 11 residues. Between the trimmed V and J ends, which lost 8 bases and 1 base, there was a span of 8 bases. The CDR3 coding sequence is TGCAGCTCCGAACAGAACACTGAAGCTTTCTTT. Its protein is CSSEQNTEAFF.

The sample holds many counts of this clonotype. The chain combines TRBV29-1 with TRBJ1-1; D unresolved. Germline values: CDR1 SQVTM, CDR2 ANQGSEA. CDR3 length equals 15 residues. V dropped 6 bases and J dropped 0 bases, with 17 bases sitting between them. CDR3 protein: CSVVPPGRVNTEAFF. In DNA form, the CDR3 reads TGCAGCGTAGTCCCTCCAGGCCGTGTGAACACTGAAGCTTTCTTT.

The DNA of the CDR3 is TGTGCCAGCAGTGAAAGAACCGGGACAGTCTCAAACTATGGCTACACCTTC. It translates to CASSERTGTVSNYGYTF. The chain couples TRBV2 to TRBJ1-2; 7 positions match TRBD1. With V trimmed by 2 bases and J by 2 bases, 11 bases remained unmatched. The CDR3 consists of 17 residues. Germline assignment: CDR1 SNHLY and CDR2 FYNNEI.

This clonotype came up many times. The rearrangement joins TRBV7-9 to TRBJ1-1; D unclear. Germline V gene sequence: CDR1 SEHNR, CDR2 FQNEAQ (reference sequence). The CDR3 loop spans 13 amino acids. V was pared by 2 bases and J by 6 bases, with 10 bases between. CDR3 region: CASSLSVQSEAFF. For the CDR3, the DNA is TGTGCCAGCAGCTTAAGTGTGCAGTCTGAAGCTTTCTTT.

The table lists this clonotype with many counts. The chain recombines TRBV12-3 or TRBV12-4 with TRBJ1-3; D not resolved. The ends were cut back, 4 bases at V and 7 bases at J, with 8 bases in the middle. The CDR3 has 12 residues. The CDR3 nucleotides are TGTGCCAGCAGTTCTTCCAGGAACACCATATATTTT. It yields the protein CASSSSRNTIYF.

This clonotype was recorded many times. The genes are TRBV5-1 and TRBJ2-2, with D uncertain. V lost 5 bases to trimming and J lost 0 bases, with 5 bases between them. The CDR3 is 13 amino acids. Per germline, CDR1 SGHRS and CDR2 YFSETQ. CDR3 DNA sequence: TGCGCCAGCAGGGGAACGAACACCGGGGAGCTGTTTTTT. The encoded protein is CASRGTNTGELFF.

The V call is TRBV2, the J call TRBJ1-6; no clear D gene. Germline V CDR1 and CDR2: SNHLY, FYNNEI. This CDR3 region has 14 residues. With 0 bases removed from V and 7 bases from J, the gap between germline ends came to 7 bases. The CDR3 DNA sequence: TGTGCCAGCAGTGAAGCCCGGGCAAATTCACCCCTCCACTTT. Protein: CASSEARANSPLHF.

This clonotype appeared many times. The CDR3 region has the DNA TGTGCCAGCAGCCGGGACGTGGTCTCTGGAAACACCATATATTTT. Amino acid sequence: CASSRDVVSGNTIYF. The V gene is TRBV3-1, the J gene TRBJ1-3; a possible D gene is TRBD1 (5 bases). The V gene's germline CDR1 is LGHDT and CDR2 YNNKEL (reference sequence). This CDR3 contains 15 residues. V was trimmed by 4 bases and J by 0 bases, leaving 10 bases between them.

This clonotype was detected ten times or more. The rearrangement joins TRBV18 to TRBJ2-7; TRBD1 might be the D (5 bases). Trimming shortened V by 5 bases and J by 3 bases, and 8 bases separated the two germline ends. The germline V gene has CDR1 KGHSH and CDR2 LQKENI. The CDR3 covers 12 residues. The CDR3 DNA is TGTGCCAGCTCATCTACAGGCTACGAGCAGTACGTC. Encoded protein: CASSSTGYEQYV.

The chain is built from TRBV14 and TRBJ2-3, with D hard to call. From germline, CDR1 is SGHDN and CDR2 FVKESK. This CDR3 has 13 residues. V was shortened by 1 base and J by 11 bases, with 13 bases between the two germline ends. CDR3 sequence (DNA): TGTGCCAGCAGCCAAGTTTTGGGCGGTGAGCAGTATTTT. It yields the protein CASSQVLGGEQYF.

This clonotype was counted many times. The DNA is left out, because the CDR3 cannot be placed on it with certainty; the CDR3 is given as TCRdb lists it. The chain employs TRBV7-9 and TRBJ2-1; TRBD2, the table's D call, lacks a check against the DNA. The CDR3 is 15 residues long, ends included. Germline loops: CDR1 SEHNR, CDR2 FQNEAQ (reference sequence). This CDR3 is CASSFGEGLFNEQFF.

The rearrangement uses TRBV7-2 and TRBJ2-3; no reliable D call. The V end lost 4 bases, the J end lost 2 bases, and 13 bases lay between the germline ends. CDR3 length: 15 amino acids. The germline CDR1 and CDR2 sequences are SGHTA and FQGNSA. The chain's CDR3 is CASSSRARHTDTQYF. CDR3 coding DNA: TGTGCCAGCAGCTCCCGGGCCCGACACACAGATACGCAGTATTTT. Together with reference TRBV7-2 and TRBJ2-3, the CDR3 gives the full variable domain: GAGVSQSPSNKVTEKGKDVELRCDPISGHTALYWYRQSLGQGLEFLIYFQGNSAPDKSGLPSDRFSAERTGGSVSTLTIQRTQQEDSAVYLCASSSRARHTDTQYFGPGTRLTVL.

At least ten counts were recorded for this clonotype. J is TRBJ1-6 and V is TRBV27, with 7 bases identical to TRBD1. The V segment lost 3 bases and the J segment 7 bases; nucleotides outside the gene matches: 6. The germline gives CDR1 MNHEY, CDR2 SMNVEV (reference sequence). The CDR3 spans 15 residues. CDR3 coding DNA: TGTGCCAGCAGTTTTACCGGACAGGCAAATTCACCCCTCCACTTT. Its protein is CASSFTGQANSPLHF.

This clonotype turned up a few times. V gene TRBV25-1 combines with J gene TRBJ2-1, with D hard to call. The germline V and J ends were trimmed by 3 bases and 1 base, with 7 bases remaining between them. Germline CDR1 is MGHDK and CDR2 is SYGVNS. The CDR3 is 14 amino acids. The CDR3 here is CASSDRMSYNEQFF. The CDR3 bases are TGTGCCAGCAGTGATCGTATGTCCTACAATGAGCAGTTCTTC.

This clonotype was seen ten or more times. The chain couples TRBV5-4 to TRBJ1-2, with D uncertain. Per germline, CDR1 SGHNT and CDR2 YYREEE (reference sequence). CDR3 length equals 13 residues. Trimming took 0 bases from V and 5 from J, leaving 8 bases between them. The DNA for the CDR3 is TGTGCCAGCAGCTTGGACCAGAAATATGGCTACACCTTC. Translating it yields CASSLDQKYGYTF. The variable domain in full, with the rest retrieved from reference TRBV5-4 and TRBJ1-2, is ETGVTQSPTHLIKTRGQQVTLRCSSQSGHNTVSWYQQALGQGPQFIFQYYREEENGRGNFPPRFSGLQFPNYSSELNVNALELDDSALYLCASSLDQKYGYTFGSGTRLTVV.

The table lists this clonotype with a few counts. The rearrangement links TRBV5-6 to TRBJ2-3, with 8 bases fitting TRBD2. Looked up from germline, CDR1 is SGHDT and CDR2 is YYEEEE. This CDR3 region has 14 residues. V gave up 4 bases and J gave up 5 bases; unmatched junction bases: 6. CDR3 residues: CASSPGLVEDTQYF. Here the CDR3 DNA reads TGTGCCAGCAGCCCGGGACTAGTGGAAGATACGCAGTATTTT.

Regarding this clonotype: It may be a read error: a sequence one base away is much more abundant. V and J are TRBV12-3 or TRBV12-4 and TRBJ2-7; maybe TRBD2 (5 bases). CDR3 size: 14 residues. V lost 8 bases and J 3 bases, leaving 17 bases between the germline ends. This chain's CDR3 is CASGYAPGSYEQYF. The CDR3 DNA follows: TGTGCCAGCGGTTACGCCCCTGGGAGCTACGAGCAGTACTTC.

This clonotype was recorded at least ten times. The gene calls are TRBV12-3 or TRBV12-4 and TRBJ2-1, with TRBD2 identical over 16 bases. V was pared by 5 bases and J by 0 bases, with 4 bases of the junction left unmatched. There are 18 residues in the CDR3. CDR3 in amino acids: CASSGGLAGGSSYNEQFF. CDR3 DNA: TGTGCCAGCAGTGGGGGACTAGCGGGAGGGAGCTCCTACAATGAGCAGTTCTTC.

This clonotype was counted many times. The chain carries TRBV3-1 and TRBJ2-7; tentative D call: TRBD2 (5 bases). The CDR3 loop spans 14 amino acids. V lost 5 bases and J lost 7, with 18 bases in between. Germline CDR1 LGHDT, CDR2 YNNKEL (reference sequence). This CDR3 reads CASSYGHPGWEQYF. CDR3 bases: TGTGCCAGCAGCTATGGGCATCCGGGATGGGAGCAGTACTTC.

V gene TRBV10-3 combines with J gene TRBJ2-3, with D perhaps matching TRBD2 (6 bases). Between the trimmed V and J ends, which lost 6 bases and 0 bases, there was a span of 10 bases. Germline V lookup: CDR1 ENHRY, CDR2 SYGVKD. CDR3 length equals 14 residues. The CDR3 sequence: CAIRVAASTDTQYF. For the CDR3, the DNA is TGTGCCATCAGGGTAGCGGCTAGCACAGATACGCAGTATTTT.

In this sample, this clonotype turned up many times. This sequence joins TRBV4-1 and TRBJ2-3; 8 bases match TRBD2. The V gene end was trimmed by 6 bases and the J gene end by 4 bases; junction bases not matched to a gene: 6. Looked up from germline, CDR1 is MGHRA and CDR2 is YSYEKL. The CDR3 has 14 residues. CDR3 nucleotides: TGCGCCAGCAGGAGCGGGAGTCAGTCAGATACGCAGTATTTT. This codes for CASRSGSQSDTQYF.